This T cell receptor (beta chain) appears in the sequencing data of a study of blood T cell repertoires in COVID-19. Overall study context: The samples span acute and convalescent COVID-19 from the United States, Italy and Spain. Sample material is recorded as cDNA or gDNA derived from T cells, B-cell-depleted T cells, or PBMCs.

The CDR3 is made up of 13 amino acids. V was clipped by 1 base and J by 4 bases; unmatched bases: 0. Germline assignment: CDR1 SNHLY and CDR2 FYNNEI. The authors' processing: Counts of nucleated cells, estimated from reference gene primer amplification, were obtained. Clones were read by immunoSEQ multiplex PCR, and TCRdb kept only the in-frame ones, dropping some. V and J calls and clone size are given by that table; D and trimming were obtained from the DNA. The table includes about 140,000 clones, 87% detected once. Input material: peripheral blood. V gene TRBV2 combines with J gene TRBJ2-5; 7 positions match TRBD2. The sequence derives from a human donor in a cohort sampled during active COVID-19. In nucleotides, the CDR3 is TGTGCCAGCAGTGAAGGGGGGGGAGAGACCCAGTACTTC. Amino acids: CASSEGGGETQYF.